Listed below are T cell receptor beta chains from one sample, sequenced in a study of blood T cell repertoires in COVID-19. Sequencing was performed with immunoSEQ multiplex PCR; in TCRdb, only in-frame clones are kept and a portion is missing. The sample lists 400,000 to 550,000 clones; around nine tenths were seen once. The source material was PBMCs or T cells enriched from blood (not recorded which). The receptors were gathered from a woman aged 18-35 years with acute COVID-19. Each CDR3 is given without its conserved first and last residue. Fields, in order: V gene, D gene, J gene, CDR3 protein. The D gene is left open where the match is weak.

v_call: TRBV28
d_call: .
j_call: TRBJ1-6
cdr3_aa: ASSFRVYNSPLH

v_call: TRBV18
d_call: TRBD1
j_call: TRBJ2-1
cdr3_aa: ASSPLRQGRNEQF

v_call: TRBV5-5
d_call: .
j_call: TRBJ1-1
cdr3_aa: ASSLAGASDTEAF

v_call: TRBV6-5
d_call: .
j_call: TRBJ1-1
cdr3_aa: ASTAGYYTEAF

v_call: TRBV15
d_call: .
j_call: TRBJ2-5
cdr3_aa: ATSRDRGIQETQY

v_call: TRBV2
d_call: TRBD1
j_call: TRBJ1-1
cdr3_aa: ASSDEGANTEAF

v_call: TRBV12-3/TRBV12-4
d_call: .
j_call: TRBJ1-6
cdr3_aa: ASRDSYNSPLH

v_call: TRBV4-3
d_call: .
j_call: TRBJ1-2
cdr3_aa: ASSQDWQNYGYT

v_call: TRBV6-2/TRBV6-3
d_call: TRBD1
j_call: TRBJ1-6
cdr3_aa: ASSYPRDRGSPLH

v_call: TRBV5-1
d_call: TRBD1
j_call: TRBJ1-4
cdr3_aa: ASSLTGGHEKLF

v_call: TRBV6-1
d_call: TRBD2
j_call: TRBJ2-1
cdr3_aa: ASSEAPTSGYNEQF

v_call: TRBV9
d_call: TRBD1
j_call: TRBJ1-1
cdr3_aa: ASSPRLGQANTEAF

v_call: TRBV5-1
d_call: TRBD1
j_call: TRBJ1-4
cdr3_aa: ASSLSWTGALNEKLF

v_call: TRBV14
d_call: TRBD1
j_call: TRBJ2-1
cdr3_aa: ASSRGQGRLYNEQF

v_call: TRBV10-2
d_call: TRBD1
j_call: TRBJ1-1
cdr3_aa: ASLQGGTEAF

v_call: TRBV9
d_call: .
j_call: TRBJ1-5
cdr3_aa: ASSRDNRVNQPQH

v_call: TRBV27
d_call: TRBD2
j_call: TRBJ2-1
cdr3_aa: ASSPQTSGNEQF

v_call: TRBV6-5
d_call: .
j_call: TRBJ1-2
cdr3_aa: ASSLTPSYGYT

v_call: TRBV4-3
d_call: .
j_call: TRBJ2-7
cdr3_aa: ASSQQGGYEQY

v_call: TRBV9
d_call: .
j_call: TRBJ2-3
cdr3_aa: ASSVYGSTSDTQY

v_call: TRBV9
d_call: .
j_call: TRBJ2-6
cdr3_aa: ASSAVGANVLT

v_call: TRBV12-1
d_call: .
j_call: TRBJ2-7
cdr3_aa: ASSLSPRGFYEQY

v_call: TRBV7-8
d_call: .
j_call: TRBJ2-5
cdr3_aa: ASSWTVQETQY

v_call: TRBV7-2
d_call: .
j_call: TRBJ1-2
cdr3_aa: ASSLILGAAYGYT

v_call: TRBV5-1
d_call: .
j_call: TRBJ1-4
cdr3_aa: ASSLSEATNEKLF

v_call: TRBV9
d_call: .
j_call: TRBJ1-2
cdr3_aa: ASSYPLGDYGRHAYGYT

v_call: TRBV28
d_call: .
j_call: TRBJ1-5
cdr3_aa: ASSFKERNQPQH

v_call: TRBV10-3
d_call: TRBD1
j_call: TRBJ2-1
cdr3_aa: AISGRNTGGGDEQF

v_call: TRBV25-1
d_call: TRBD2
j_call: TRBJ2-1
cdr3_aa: ASRELAGAYNEQF

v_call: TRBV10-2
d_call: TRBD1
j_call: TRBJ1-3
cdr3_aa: ASSGTGRNTIY

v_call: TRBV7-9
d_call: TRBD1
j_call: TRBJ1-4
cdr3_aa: ASSLWTGRDEKLF

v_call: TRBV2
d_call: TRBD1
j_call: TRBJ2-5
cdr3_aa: ASSRQGSGETQY

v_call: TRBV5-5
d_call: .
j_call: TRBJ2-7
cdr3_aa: ASSFVMGEPTKQY

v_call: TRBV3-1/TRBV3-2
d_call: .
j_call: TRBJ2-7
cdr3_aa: ASSQVRGTKPYEQY

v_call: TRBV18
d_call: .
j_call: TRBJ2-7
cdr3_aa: ASSPPAATSEQY

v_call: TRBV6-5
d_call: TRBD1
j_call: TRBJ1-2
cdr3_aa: ASSYLDRGYGYT

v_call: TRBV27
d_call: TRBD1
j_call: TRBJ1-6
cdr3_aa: ASSRQGDSAPDSPLH

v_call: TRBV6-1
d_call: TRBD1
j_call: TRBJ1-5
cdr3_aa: ASSERILVTGEIQPQH

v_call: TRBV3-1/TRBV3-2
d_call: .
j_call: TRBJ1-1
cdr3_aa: ASSQVSSTEAF

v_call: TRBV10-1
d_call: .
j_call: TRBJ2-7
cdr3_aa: ASSPGGAYEQY

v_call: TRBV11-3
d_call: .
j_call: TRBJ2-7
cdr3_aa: ASSLGSLGREQY

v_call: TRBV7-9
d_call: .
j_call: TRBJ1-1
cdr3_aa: ASSSDRNLLNTEAF

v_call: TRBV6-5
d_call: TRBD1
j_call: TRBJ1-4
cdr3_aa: ASSSQTGPVEKLF

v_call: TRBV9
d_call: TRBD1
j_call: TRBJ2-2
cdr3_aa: ASSSYRGQAGELF

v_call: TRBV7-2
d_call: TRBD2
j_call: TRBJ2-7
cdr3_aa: ASSPGLADYEQY

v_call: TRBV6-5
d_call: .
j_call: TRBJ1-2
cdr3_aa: ASSYGGMGYGYT

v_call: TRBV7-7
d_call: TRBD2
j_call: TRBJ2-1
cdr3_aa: ASSPGLASYEQF

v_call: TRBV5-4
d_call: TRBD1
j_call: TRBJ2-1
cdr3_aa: ASSNGQESYNEQF

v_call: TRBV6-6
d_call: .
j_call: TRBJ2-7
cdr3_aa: ASSYGSVTSYEQY

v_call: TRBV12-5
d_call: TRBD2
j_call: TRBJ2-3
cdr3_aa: ASGSPPGLGTDTQY

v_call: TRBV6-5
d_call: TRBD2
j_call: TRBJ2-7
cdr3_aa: ASSYWTSEAYEQY

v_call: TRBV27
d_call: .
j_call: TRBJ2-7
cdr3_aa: ASKGPRGNEQY

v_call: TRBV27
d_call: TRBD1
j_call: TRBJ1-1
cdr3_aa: ASSFSTGVGTEAF